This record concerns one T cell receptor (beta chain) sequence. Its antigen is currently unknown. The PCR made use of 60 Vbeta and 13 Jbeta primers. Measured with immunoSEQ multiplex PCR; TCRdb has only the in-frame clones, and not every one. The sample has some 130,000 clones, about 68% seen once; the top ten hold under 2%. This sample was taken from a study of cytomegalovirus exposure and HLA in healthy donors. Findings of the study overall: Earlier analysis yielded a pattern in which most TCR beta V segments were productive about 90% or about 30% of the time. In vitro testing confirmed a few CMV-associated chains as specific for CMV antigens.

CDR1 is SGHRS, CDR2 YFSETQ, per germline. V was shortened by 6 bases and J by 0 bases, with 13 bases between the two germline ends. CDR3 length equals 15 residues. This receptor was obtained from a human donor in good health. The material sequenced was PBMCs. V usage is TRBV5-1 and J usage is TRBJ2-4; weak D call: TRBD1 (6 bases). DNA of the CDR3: TGCGCCAGCATCCAGGGACAACTAGCCAAAAACATTCAGTACTTC. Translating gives CASIQGQLAKNIQYF.